The clone carrying this TCR beta chain was found a few times. Germline lookup yields CDR1 KGHSH and CDR2 LQKENI. CDR3 length: 16 residues. J gave up 6 bases and V 3 bases, and 8 bases lay outside the gene matches. This sample stems from a study of blood T cell repertoires in COVID-19. In the authors' workflow: By means of reference gene primer amplification, nucleated cell counts were estimated. TCRdb's copy holds only in-frame clones and misses some; the assay was immunoSEQ multiplex PCR. The V and J calls and clone size are taken from that table; D and trimming were inferred from the DNA. The sample carries 250,000 or so clones, more than 80% recorded once. It was within 2 weeks before study entry that exposed participants met a COVID-19 case.

Sequencing was done on a sample of PBMCs or T cells enriched from blood (not recorded which). The sequence was collected from a man in his forties or fifties who had been exposed to COVID-19. The J gene is TRBJ2-2, the V gene TRBV18, with 9 nucleotides matching TRBD1. CDR3 DNA sequence: TGTGCCAGCTCACCCCCGGGACAGGGCCTTCCCGGGGAGCTGTTTTTT. Translation gives CASSPPGQGLPGELFF.